This is a list of T cell receptor beta chains from one sample in a study of T cell changes during pregnancy in multiple sclerosis. This table comes from immunoSEQ multiplex PCR, and its TCRdb copy is limited to in-frame clones, with some not included. The sample carries fewer than 70,000 clones, around nine tenths recorded once. Sequenced: peripheral blood from another person, used as feeder cells. Receptors originate from a human donor whose cells served as feeder cells for cultures in a pregnancy study. The CDR3 runs from the conserved cysteine through the conserved F or W. Expanded clones are given a class, and other clones once, few, many or no size at all.

V gene: TRBV5-6; J gene: TRBJ2-1; clone size: .; CDR3 protein: CASSLWGGNREFF
V gene: TRBV6-1; J gene: TRBJ1-5; clone size: .; CDR3 protein: CASSEFGVSNQPQHF
V gene: TRBV7-9; J gene: TRBJ1-2; clone size: .; CDR3 protein: CASSFGPLYYGYTF
V gene: TRBV6-5; J gene: TRBJ1-5; clone size: .; CDR3 protein: CASSRQGNQPQHF
V gene: TRBV11-3; J gene: TRBJ1-1; clone size: .; CDR3 protein: CASSYTWNTEAFF
V gene: TRBV28; J gene: TRBJ2-1; clone size: .; CDR3 protein: CASRYSGNSYNEQFF
V gene: TRBV6-1; J gene: TRBJ2-7; clone size: .; CDR3 protein: CASSDGGRAAYEQYF
V gene: TRBV5-1; J gene: TRBJ2-7; clone size: .; CDR3 protein: CASSLGTYEQYF
V gene: TRBV19; J gene: TRBJ2-3; clone size: .; CDR3 protein: CASGAKDTSTDTQYF
V gene: TRBV2; J gene: TRBJ2-5; clone size: few; CDR3 protein: CATAIQETQYF
V gene: TRBV4-2; J gene: TRBJ1-1; clone size: .; CDR3 protein: CASSRWDRNTEAFF
V gene: TRBV7-6; J gene: TRBJ1-1; clone size: .; CDR3 protein: CASSLEWGSEAFF
V gene: TRBV6-6; J gene: TRBJ2-4; clone size: few; CDR3 protein: CASSEALATIQYF
V gene: TRBV7-9; J gene: TRBJ2-7; clone size: .; CDR3 protein: CASIPPPGTGYSYEQYF
V gene: TRBV28; J gene: TRBJ1-5; clone size: .; CDR3 protein: CASTVGNQPQHF
V gene: TRBV4-1; J gene: TRBJ1-2; clone size: .; CDR3 protein: CASRPPGQGIRYGYTF
V gene: TRBV7-9; J gene: TRBJ1-2; clone size: few; CDR3 protein: CASSLAEQGYHGYTF
V gene: TRBV9; J gene: TRBJ2-2; clone size: .; CDR3 protein: CASSVGRPGELFF
V gene: TRBV23-1; J gene: TRBJ2-7; clone size: .; CDR3 protein: CASIPHGTASYEQYF
V gene: TRBV28; J gene: TRBJ2-7; clone size: .; CDR3 protein: CASTTRGSRAYEQYF
V gene: TRBV6-6; J gene: TRBJ2-5; clone size: .; CDR3 protein: CASSQIRAGAGETQYF
V gene: TRBV10-2; J gene: TRBJ2-3; clone size: once; CDR3 protein: CASSRSGGGSTDTQYF
V gene: TRBV27; J gene: TRBJ2-3; clone size: .; CDR3 protein: CASSPRRGRVSGTDTQYF
V gene: TRBV5-1; J gene: TRBJ2-7; clone size: .; CDR3 protein: CALAAGTRDEQYF
V gene: TRBV7-9; J gene: TRBJ2-1; clone size: .; CDR3 protein: CASSWLAGGPNEQFF
V gene: TRBV5-1; J gene: TRBJ2-1; clone size: .; CDR3 protein: CASSDTGGNEQFF
V gene: TRBV4-2; J gene: TRBJ1-1; clone size: .; CDR3 protein: CASSHIQGQGATEAFF
V gene: TRBV7-2; J gene: TRBJ1-4; clone size: .; CDR3 protein: CASSPGGTQGEKLFF
V gene: TRBV19; J gene: TRBJ2-5; clone size: .; CDR3 protein: CASSMTAGQETQYF
V gene: TRBV10-2; J gene: TRBJ1-5; clone size: .; CDR3 protein: CASSSTGNQPQHF
V gene: TRBV5-1; J gene: TRBJ1-1; clone size: .; CDR3 protein: CASTTGEPTEAFF
V gene: TRBV7-2; J gene: TRBJ1-3; clone size: .; CDR3 protein: CAAGFGYTIYF
V gene: TRBV9; J gene: TRBJ2-7; clone size: .; CDR3 protein: CASSVLGLAVNEQYF
V gene: TRBV7-9; J gene: TRBJ1-1; clone size: few; CDR3 protein: CASSLGSGRYMVTEAFF
V gene: TRBV30; J gene: TRBJ2-2; clone size: .; CDR3 protein: CAQTGRMNTGELFF
V gene: TRBV7-8; J gene: TRBJ2-5; clone size: .; CDR3 protein: CASSPVYREETQYF
V gene: TRBV10-1; J gene: TRBJ1-2; clone size: few; CDR3 protein: CASSECFWGANYGYTF
V gene: TRBV2; J gene: TRBJ1-5; clone size: .; CDR3 protein: CASQPGAAQPQHF
V gene: TRBV14; J gene: TRBJ2-2; clone size: .; CDR3 protein: CASSRETLNTGELFF
V gene: TRBV28; J gene: TRBJ1-5; clone size: once; CDR3 protein: CASSIGTKGSNQPQHF
V gene: TRBV7-9; J gene: TRBJ1-2; clone size: .; CDR3 protein: CASSLAQGDGYTF
V gene: TRBV6-1; J gene: TRBJ1-2; clone size: .; CDR3 protein: CASSALSGGRKIYGYTF
V gene: TRBV28; J gene: TRBJ1-2; clone size: .; CDR3 protein: CASSLGWAGTF
V gene: TRBV4-2; J gene: TRBJ1-2; clone size: once; CDR3 protein: CASSPREVSPYGYTF
V gene: TRBV6-5; J gene: TRBJ2-7; clone size: .; CDR3 protein: CASSYKPPGSSYEQYF
V gene: TRBV9; J gene: TRBJ1-1; clone size: .; CDR3 protein: CASSWGGQNTEAFF
V gene: TRBV7-9; J gene: TRBJ1-6; clone size: .; CDR3 protein: CASSSAGTLLHF
V gene: TRBV30; J gene: TRBJ2-1; clone size: .; CDR3 protein: CARSSYNEQFF